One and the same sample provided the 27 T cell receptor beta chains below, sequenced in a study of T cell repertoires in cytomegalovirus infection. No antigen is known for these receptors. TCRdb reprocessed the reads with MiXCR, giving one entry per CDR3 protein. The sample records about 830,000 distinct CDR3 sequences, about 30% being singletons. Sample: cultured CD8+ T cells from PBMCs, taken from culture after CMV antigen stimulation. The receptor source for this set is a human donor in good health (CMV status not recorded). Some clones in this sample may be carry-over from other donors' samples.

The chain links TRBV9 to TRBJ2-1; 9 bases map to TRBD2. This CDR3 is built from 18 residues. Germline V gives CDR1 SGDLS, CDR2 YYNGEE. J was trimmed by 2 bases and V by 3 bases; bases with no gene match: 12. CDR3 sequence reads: CASSGGTSRLNTYNEQFF. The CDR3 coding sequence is TGTGCCAGCAGCGGCGGGACTAGCCGGCTTAACACCTACAATGAGCAGTTCTTC. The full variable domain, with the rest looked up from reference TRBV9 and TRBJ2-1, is DSGVTQTPKHLITATGQRVTLRCSPRSGDLSVYWYQQSLDQGLQFLIQYYNGEERAKGNILERFSAQQFPDLHSELNLSSLELGDSALYFCASSGGTSRLNTYNEQFFGPGTRLTVL.

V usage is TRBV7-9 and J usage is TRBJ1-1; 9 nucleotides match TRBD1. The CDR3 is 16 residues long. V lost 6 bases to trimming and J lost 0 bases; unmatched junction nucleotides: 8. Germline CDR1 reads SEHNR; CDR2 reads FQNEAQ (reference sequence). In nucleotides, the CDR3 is TGTGCCAGCAGAGGCCCGACAGGGGGTATGAACACTGAAGCTTTCTTT. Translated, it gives CASRGPTGGMNTEAFF.

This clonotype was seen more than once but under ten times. CDR3 protein: CATSDSAGEAWDTQYF. The CDR3 nucleotides are TGTGCCACCAGTGATTCGGCGGGGGAAGCGTGGGATACGCAGTATTTT. The rearrangement links TRBV24-1 to TRBJ2-3, with 7 positions matching TRBD2. The CDR3 has 16 residues. Looked up from germline, CDR1 is KGHDR and CDR2 is SFDVKD. With V trimmed by 2 bases and J by 6 bases, 10 bases remained unmatched.

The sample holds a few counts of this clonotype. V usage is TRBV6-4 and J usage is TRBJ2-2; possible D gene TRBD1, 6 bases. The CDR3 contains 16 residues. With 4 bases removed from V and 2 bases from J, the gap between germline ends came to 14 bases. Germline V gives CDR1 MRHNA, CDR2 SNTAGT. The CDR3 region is CASSVEDSYNTGELFF. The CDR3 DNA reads TGTGCCAGCAGTGTAGAGGACAGCTACAACACCGGGGAGCTGTTTTTT.

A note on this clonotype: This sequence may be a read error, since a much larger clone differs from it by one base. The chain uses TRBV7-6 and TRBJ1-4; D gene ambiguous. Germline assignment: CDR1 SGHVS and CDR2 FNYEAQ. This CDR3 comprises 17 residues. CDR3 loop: CASSLPPDGTTNKKLFF. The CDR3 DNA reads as TGTGCCAGCAGCCTCCCCCCGGACGGCACAACTAATAAAAAACTGTTTTTT.

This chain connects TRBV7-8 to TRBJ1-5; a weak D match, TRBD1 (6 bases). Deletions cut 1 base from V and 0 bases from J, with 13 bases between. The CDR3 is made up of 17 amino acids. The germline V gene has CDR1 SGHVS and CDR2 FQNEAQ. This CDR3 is CASSLGGEGGSNQPQHF. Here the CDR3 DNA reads TGTGCCAGCAGCTTAGGGGGAGAAGGGGGTAGCAATCAGCCCCAGCATTTT.

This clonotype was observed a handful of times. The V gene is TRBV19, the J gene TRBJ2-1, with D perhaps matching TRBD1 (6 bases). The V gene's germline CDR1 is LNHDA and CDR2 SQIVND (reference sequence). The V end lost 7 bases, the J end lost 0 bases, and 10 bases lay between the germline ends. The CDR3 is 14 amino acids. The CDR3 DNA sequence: TGTGCCAGTACCACAGGGAGCTCCTACAATGAGCAGTTCTTC. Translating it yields CASTTGSSYNEQFF.

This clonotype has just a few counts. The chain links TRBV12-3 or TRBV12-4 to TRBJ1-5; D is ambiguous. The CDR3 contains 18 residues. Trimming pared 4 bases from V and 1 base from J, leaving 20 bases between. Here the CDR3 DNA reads TGTGCCAGCAGTTCCTACCCGATCACATTGGGCAGCAATCAGCCCCAGCATTTT. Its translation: CASSSYPITLGSNQPQHF.

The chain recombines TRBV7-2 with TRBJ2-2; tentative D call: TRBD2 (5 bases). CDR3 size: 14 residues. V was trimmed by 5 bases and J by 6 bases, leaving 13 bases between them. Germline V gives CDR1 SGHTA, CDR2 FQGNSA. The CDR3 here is CASSGPPSPGELFF. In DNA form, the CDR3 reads TGTGCCAGCAGCGGCCCCCCTAGCCCCGGGGAGCTGTTTTTT.

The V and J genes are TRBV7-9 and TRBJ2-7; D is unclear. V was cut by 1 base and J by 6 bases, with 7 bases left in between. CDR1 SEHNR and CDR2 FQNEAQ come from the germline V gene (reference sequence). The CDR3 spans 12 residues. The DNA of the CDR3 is TGTGCCAGCAGCTTAGTCGCGAGCGAGCAGTACTTC. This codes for CASSLVASEQYF.

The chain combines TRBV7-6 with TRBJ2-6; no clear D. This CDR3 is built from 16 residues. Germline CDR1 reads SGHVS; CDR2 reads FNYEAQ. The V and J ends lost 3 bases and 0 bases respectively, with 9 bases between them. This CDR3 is CASSFDGASGANVLTF. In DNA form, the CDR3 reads TGTGCCAGCAGCTTCGACGGCGCCTCTGGGGCCAACGTCCTGACTTTC.

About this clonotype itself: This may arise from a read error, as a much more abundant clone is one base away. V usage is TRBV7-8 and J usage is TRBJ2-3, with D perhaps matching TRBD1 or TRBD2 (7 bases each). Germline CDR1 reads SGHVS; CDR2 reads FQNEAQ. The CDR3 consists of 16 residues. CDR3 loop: CAGSSPREGATDTQYF. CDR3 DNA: TGTGCCGGCAGCTCTCCTAGGGAGGGGGCAACAGATACGCAGTATTTT.

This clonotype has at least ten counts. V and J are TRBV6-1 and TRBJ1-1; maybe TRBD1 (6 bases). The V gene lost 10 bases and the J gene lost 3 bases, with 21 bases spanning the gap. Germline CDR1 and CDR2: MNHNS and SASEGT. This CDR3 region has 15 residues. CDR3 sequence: CAIFLPRGIDTEAFF. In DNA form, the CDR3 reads TGTGCCATCTTTCTTCCCAGGGGTATAGACACTGAAGCTTTCTTT.

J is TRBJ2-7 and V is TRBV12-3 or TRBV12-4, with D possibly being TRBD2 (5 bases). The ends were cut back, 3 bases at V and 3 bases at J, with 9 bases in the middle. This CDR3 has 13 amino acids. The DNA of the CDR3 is TGTGCCAGCAGTTTCAGCGGTTACTACGAGCAGTACGTC. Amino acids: CASSFSGYYEQYV.

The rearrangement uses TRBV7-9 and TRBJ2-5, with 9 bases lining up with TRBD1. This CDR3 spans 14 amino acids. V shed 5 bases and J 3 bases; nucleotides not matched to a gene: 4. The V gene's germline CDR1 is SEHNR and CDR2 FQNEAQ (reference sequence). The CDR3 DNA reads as TGTGCCAGCAGCCCCAGACAGGGGGAAGAGACCCAGTACTTC. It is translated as CASSPRQGEETQYF.

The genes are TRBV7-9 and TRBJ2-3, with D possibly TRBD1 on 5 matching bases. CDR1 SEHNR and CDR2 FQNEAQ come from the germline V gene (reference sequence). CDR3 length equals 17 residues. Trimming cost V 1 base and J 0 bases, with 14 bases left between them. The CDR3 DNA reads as TGTGCCAGCAGCTTAGACGGTAGGACACCTAGCACAGATACGCAGTATTTT. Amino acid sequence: CASSLDGRTPSTDTQYF.

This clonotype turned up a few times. The CDR3 reads CASTKIDRSDYGYTF. Here the CDR3 DNA reads TGTGCCAGCACCAAAATTGACAGGTCTGACTATGGCTACACCTTC. V is TRBV2 and J is TRBJ1-2, with D tentatively TRBD1 (6 bases). CDR1 SNHLY and CDR2 FYNNEI come from the germline V gene. Between the trimmed V and J ends, which lost 7 bases and 3 bases, there was a span of 18 bases. CDR3 length equals 15 residues.

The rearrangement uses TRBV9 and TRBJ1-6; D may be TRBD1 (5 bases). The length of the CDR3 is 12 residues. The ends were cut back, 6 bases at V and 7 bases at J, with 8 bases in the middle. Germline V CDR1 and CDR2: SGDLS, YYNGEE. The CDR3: CASTGDNSPLHF. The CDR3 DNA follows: TGTGCCAGCACCGGGGACAATTCACCCCTCCACTTT.

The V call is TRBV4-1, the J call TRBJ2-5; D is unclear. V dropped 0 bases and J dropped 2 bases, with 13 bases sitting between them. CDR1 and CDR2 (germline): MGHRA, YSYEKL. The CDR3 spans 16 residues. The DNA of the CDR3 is TGCGCCAGCAGCCAAGATGAAACCAGGTGGCAAGAGACCCAGTACTTC. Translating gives CASSQDETRWQETQYF.

Here the CDR3 reads CASSYLYSGTGDTEAFF. DNA of the CDR3: TGTGCCAGCAGTTACTTATATTCCGGGACAGGTGACACTGAAGCTTTCTTT. This sequence joins TRBV6-2 or TRBV6-3 and TRBJ1-1, with 8 bases lining up with TRBD1. Germline CDR1 and CDR2: MNHEY and SVGEGT. There are 17 residues in the CDR3. V lost 1 base, J lost 3 bases, and 10 bases stayed unmatched.

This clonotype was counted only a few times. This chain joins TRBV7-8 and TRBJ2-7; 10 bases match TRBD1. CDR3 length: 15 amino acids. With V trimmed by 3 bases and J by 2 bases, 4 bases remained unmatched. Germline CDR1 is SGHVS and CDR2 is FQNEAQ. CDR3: CASSLGTGVTYEQYV. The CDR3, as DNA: TGTGCCAGCAGCTTGGGGACAGGGGTTACCTACGAGCAGTACGTC.

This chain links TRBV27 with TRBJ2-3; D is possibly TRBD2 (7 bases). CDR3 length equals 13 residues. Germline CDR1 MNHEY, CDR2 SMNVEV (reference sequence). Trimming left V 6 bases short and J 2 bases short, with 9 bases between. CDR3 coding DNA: TGTGCCAGCAGCGGGGGGCACACAGATACGCAGTATTTT. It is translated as CASSGGHTDTQYF.

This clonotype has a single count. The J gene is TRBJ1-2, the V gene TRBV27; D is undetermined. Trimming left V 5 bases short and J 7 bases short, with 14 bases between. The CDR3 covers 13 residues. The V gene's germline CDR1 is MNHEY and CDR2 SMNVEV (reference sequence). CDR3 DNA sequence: TGTGCCAGCAGTCTAGGCCAGTACTCTGGCTACACCTTC. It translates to CASSLGQYSGYTF.

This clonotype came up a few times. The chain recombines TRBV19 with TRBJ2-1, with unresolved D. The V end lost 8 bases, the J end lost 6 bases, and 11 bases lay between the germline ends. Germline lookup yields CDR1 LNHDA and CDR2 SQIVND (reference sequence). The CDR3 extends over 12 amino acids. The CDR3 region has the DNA TGTGCCAGTGCACCCACTATCAATGAGCAGTTCTTC. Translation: CASAPTINEQFF.

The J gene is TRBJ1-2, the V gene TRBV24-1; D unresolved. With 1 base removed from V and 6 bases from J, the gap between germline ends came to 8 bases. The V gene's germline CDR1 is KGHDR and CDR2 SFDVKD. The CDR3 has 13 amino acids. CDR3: CATSDFPGDGYTF. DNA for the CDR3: TGTGCCACCAGTGATTTCCCCGGGGATGGCTACACCTTC.

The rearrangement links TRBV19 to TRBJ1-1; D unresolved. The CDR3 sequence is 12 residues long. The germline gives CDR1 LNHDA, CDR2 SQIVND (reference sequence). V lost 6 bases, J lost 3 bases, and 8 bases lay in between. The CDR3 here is CASRYRDTEAFF. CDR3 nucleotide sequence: TGTGCCAGTAGATACCGGGACACTGAAGCTTTCTTT.

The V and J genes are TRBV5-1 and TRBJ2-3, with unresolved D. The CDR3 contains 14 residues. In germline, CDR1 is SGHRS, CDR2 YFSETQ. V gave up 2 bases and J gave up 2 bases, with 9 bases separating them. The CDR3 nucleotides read TGCGCCAGCAGCTTAGGCTGGGACACAGATACGCAGTATTTT. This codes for CASSLGWDTDTQYF.